This TCR beta chain is drawn from a study of CD8 T cells in ankylosing spondylitis. Germline CDR1 and CDR2: SNHLY and FYNNEI. The CDR3 runs 13 residues. After removal of 8 bases from V and 9 bases from J, the junction contained 4 bases not matched to a gene. TCRdb ran MiXCR on the 5' RACE reads and lists one entry per CDR3 protein. This table has 250,000 or so distinct CDR3 sequences, 20% to 30% appearing once. This clonotype was picked up many times. This chain connects TRBV2 to TRBJ2-3, with 14 bases identical to TRBD2. Sample: blood, either unsorted or a sorted T cell fraction (not recorded which). The TCR originated in a male donor with ankylosing spondylitis or in good health (not recorded which). CDR3 in amino acids: CASAGTSGGTQYF. As DNA, the CDR3 is TGTGCCAGCGCTGGGACTAGCGGGGGAACGCAGTATTTT.